These 10 T cell receptor beta chains were sequenced from one sample in a study of OX40 agonist ivuxolimab in advanced cancers. Sequencing was performed with immunoSEQ multiplex PCR; in TCRdb, only in-frame clones are kept and a portion is missing. The profile shows about 50,000 clones, 85% to 90% of them singletons. This specimen was CD4+ or CD8+ T cells sorted from blood, taken in a trial of the OX40 agonist ivuxolimab. The receptors derive from an adult with an advanced solid tumor such as melanoma, head and neck, liver or kidney cancer.

The chain has TRBV19 and TRBJ1-2; D unclear. In germline, CDR1 is LNHDA, CDR2 SQIVND (reference sequence). The CDR3 consists of 14 residues. V lost 5 bases to trimming and J lost 4 bases, with 14 bases between them. The CDR3 region has the DNA TGTGCCAGTAGTGGAATGGGGTCCGTCTATGGCTACACCTTC. Translating it yields CASSGMGSVYGYTF.

The gene calls are TRBV5-1 and TRBJ2-1, with D perhaps matching TRBD1 (6 bases). The CDR3 has 17 residues. CDR1 SGHRS and CDR2 YFSETQ come from the germline V gene. V was shortened by 5 bases and J by 8 bases, with 26 bases between the two germline ends. The CDR3 DNA reads as TGCGCCAGCAGGTTTGGGGCTGGGCCAGGGGCCGAGGATGAGCAGTTCTTC. Translated: CASRFGAGPGAEDEQFF.

V usage is TRBV7-2 and J usage is TRBJ1-5; D ambiguous. V lost 2 bases, J lost 3 bases, and 8 bases lay in between. The CDR3 sequence is 14 residues long. CDR1 and CDR2 from the germline V gene are SGHTA and FQGNSA. The DNA for the CDR3 is TGTGCCAGCAGCTTAATTAGCGACAATCAGCCCCAGCATTTT. This codes for CASSLISDNQPQHF. The whole variable domain, filled in from reference TRBV7-2 and TRBJ1-5, reads GAGVSQSPSNKVTEKGKDVELRCDPISGHTALYWYRQSLGQGLEFLIYFQGNSAPDKSGLPSDRFSAERTGGSVSTLTIQRTQQEDSAVYLCASSLISDNQPQHFGDGTRLSIL.

V usage is TRBV11-2 and J usage is TRBJ1-3, with unresolved D. V lost 2 bases and J 0 bases, leaving 8 bases between the germline ends. The length of the CDR3 is 15 residues. CDR1 is SGHAT, CDR2 FQNNGV, per germline. The CDR3 reads CASSLSSLSGNTIYF. The CDR3 DNA reads TGTGCCAGCAGCTTAAGCAGTCTCTCTGGAAACACCATATATTTT.

Written as DNA, the CDR3 is TGTGCCAGCCAACTAGCCTATGGTAATGAGCAGTTCTTC. Protein sequence: CASQLAYGNEQFF. The V and J genes are TRBV7-2 and TRBJ2-1; the D gene is possibly TRBD2 (6 bases). Trimming took off 8 bases at V and 7 bases at J, with 15 bases between the two ends. The CDR3 loop spans 13 amino acids. CDR1 and CDR2 from the germline V gene are SGHTA and FQGNSA.

This chain uses TRBV7-8 with TRBJ1-4; D is undetermined. CDR3 length: 12 amino acids. Trimming stripped 5 bases from V and 0 bases from J, with 1 base between. The germline V gene encodes CDR1 SGHVS and CDR2 FQNEAQ. This CDR3 is CASSPTNEKLFF. DNA for the CDR3: TGTGCCAGCAGCCCAACTAATGAAAAACTGTTTTTT. The entire variable domain, with the rest obtained from reference TRBV7-8 and TRBJ1-4, is as follows: GAGVSQSPRYKVAKRGQDVALRCDPISGHVSLFWYQQALGQGPEFLTYFQNEAQLDKSGLPSDRFFAERPEGSVSTLKIQRTQQEDSAVYLCASSPTNEKLFFGSGTQLSVL.

Only a few counts were recorded for this clone. The chain joins TRBV19 to TRBJ1-5, with no clear D. Germline V lookup: CDR1 LNHDA, CDR2 SQIVND (reference sequence). The length of the CDR3 is 12 residues. Trimming took off 5 bases at V and 7 bases at J, with 9 bases between the two ends. The DNA of the CDR3 is TGTGCCAGTAGTTCCACGGTCCAGCCCCAGCATTTT. This gives the protein CASSSTVQPQHF.

The chain recombines TRBV27 with TRBJ1-5; no clear D. Germline V gene data show CDR1 as MNHEY and CDR2 as SMNVEV (reference sequence). V was cut by 5 bases and J by 3 bases, with 8 bases left in between. CDR3 length: 13 residues. DNA of the CDR3: TGTGCCAGCAGTCCAAGGAACAATCAGCCCCAGCATTTT. It yields the protein CASSPRNNQPQHF.

The chain has TRBV19 and TRBJ2-2, with a tentative D call TRBD2 (5 bases). The CDR3 covers 13 residues. Trimming cost V 7 bases and J 4 bases, with 10 bases left between them. The germline CDR1 and CDR2 sequences are LNHDA and SQIVND (reference sequence). CDR3 region: CASTLRVTGELFF. CDR3 coding DNA: TGTGCCAGTACCTTGCGGGTCACCGGGGAGCTGTTTTTT.

This clone appeared once. The chain recombines TRBV21-1 with TRBJ2-2; the table gives TRBD2 as D, unverified against the DNA. TRBV21-1 is assigned pseudogene status. This CDR3 has 16 amino acids. CDR3 protein: CASSNWAGSNTGELFF. CDR3 coding DNA: TGTGCCAGCAGCAACTGGGCGGGGTCGAACACCGGGGAGCTGTTTTTT.